These 30 T cell receptor beta chains were sequenced from one sample in a study of T cells in Graves' hyperthyroidism and ophthalmopathy. RNA transcripts served as the template for amplifying TCR beta CDR3 regions. In the first-round RT-PCR of the TCR CDR3, the HTBI primer set was used. TCRdb called the multiplex PCR reads again in MiXCR, with one record for every CDR3 protein. The sample lists more than 500,000 distinct CDR3 sequences; roughly 15% were seen once. Sequenced: blood. The source of these receptors is a woman in her 30s with Graves' ophthalmopathy.

This clonotype appeared many times. The V call is TRBV27, the J call TRBJ2-3; TRBD1 aligns across 7 bases. Germline CDR1 reads MNHEY; CDR2 reads SMNVEV (reference sequence). J lost 1 base, V lost 1 base, and 2 bases had no gene match. This CDR3 has 15 amino acids. CDR3 bases: TGTGCCAGCAGTTTATTCGGACAGGGCACAGATACGCAGTATTTT. Translation gives CASSLFGQGTDTQYF.

This clonotype was found many times. This chain uses TRBV5-5 with TRBJ1-2; D remains unclear. Trimming removed 0 bases from V and 2 bases from J, with 8 bases in between. Germline V gene lookup returns CDR1 SGHKS and CDR2 YYEKEE (reference sequence). The CDR3 totals 14 residues. CDR3 bases: TGTGCCAGCAGCTTGGTCGGGGAGAACTATGGCTACACCTTC. It translates to CASSLVGENYGYTF.

This clonotype has a handful of counts. DNA for the CDR3: TGCAGCGTTGGAACCAGCGCCTCCGCCTACGAGCAGTACTTC. Amino acid sequence: CSVGTSASAYEQYF. This chain connects TRBV29-1 to TRBJ2-7; D remains unclear. Germline V lookup: CDR1 SQVTM, CDR2 ANQGSEA. Trimming shortened V by 4 bases and J by 2 bases, and 15 bases separated the two germline ends. The CDR3 consists of 14 residues.

This clonotype was detected many times. V and J are TRBV20-1 and TRBJ1-1; TRBD1 matches at 8 bases. Looked up from germline, CDR1 is DFQATT and CDR2 is SNEGSKA (reference sequence). Trimming removed 3 bases from V and 1 base from J; junction bases left unmatched: 4. The CDR3 runs to 14 residues. CDR3 sequence (DNA): TGCAGTGCTAGCTCGGACAGGGAGAACACTGAAGCTTTCTTT. This encodes CSASSDRENTEAFF.

This clonotype has ten or more counts. V and J are TRBV7-9 and TRBJ2-2; no firm D call. The CDR3 contains 16 residues. Germline V gene lookup returns CDR1 SEHNR and CDR2 FQNEAQ (reference sequence). Deletions cut 5 bases from V and 6 bases from J, with 19 bases between. The CDR3 loop is CASSTTLMTFAGELFF. DNA of the CDR3: TGTGCCAGCAGCACGACCTTGATGACATTCGCCGGGGAGCTGTTTTTT.

This clonotype was seen repeatedly, ten times or more. This chain links TRBV2 with TRBJ1-2; D remains unclear. The V end was cut by 10 bases, the J end by 8 bases, with 11 bases between. Germline CDR1 SNHLY, CDR2 FYNNEI. The CDR3 is made up of 10 amino acids. This CDR3 is CATAAEGYTF. CDR3 nucleotides: TGTGCCACCGCGGCGGAGGGCTACACCTTC. Drawing the rest from reference TRBV2 and TRBJ1-2, the complete variable domain is EPEVTQTPSHQVTQMGQEVILRCVPISNHLYFYWYRQILGQKVEFLVSFYNNEISEKSEIFDDQFSVERPDGSNFTLKIRSTKLEDSAMYFCATAAEGYTFGSGTRLTVV.

This clonotype was counted at least ten times. The rearrangement links TRBV3-1 to TRBJ1-4; D is unresolved. The CDR3 loop spans 12 amino acids. Germline lookup yields CDR1 LGHDT and CDR2 YNNKEL (reference sequence). Trimming removed 2 bases from V and 10 bases from J, with 8 bases in between. CDR3 sequence: CASSQLSGKLFF. The DNA of the CDR3 is TGTGCCAGCAGCCAATTGAGCGGAAAACTGTTTTTT.

This clonotype has more than one count but fewer than ten. This chain uses TRBV9 with TRBJ2-1, with 9 bases fitting TRBD2. The CDR3 is made up of 15 amino acids. Germline CDR1 and CDR2: SGDLS and YYNGEE. V lost 0 bases, J lost 9 bases, and 7 bases stayed unmatched. CDR3 DNA: TGTGCCAGCAGCGTAGATTCGGCGGGAGGGCTTGAGCAGTTCTTC. It translates to CASSVDSAGGLEQFF.

In its sample, this clonotype was seen many times. The V call is TRBV5-1, the J call TRBJ2-2, with 8 positions matching TRBD2. The V segment lost 1 base and the J segment 6 bases; nucleotides outside the gene matches: 2. The CDR3 length is 14 residues. Germline CDR1 and CDR2: SGHRS and YFSETQ. The CDR3 nucleotides are TGCGCCAGCAGCTTGTCTAGCGGGTCCGGGGAGCTGTTTTTT. This translates into CASSLSSGSGELFF.

As regards this clonotype: The CDR3 carries no conserved terminal phenylalanine or tryptophan, so it likely arises from a read error. The chain combines TRBV2 with TRBJ2-1; possibly TRBD1 or TRBD2 for D (5 bases each). From germline, CDR1 is SNHLY and CDR2 FYNNEI. V gave up 2 bases and J gave up 6 bases, with 14 bases separating them. CDR3 length: 15 amino acids. The CDR3 DNA reads TGTGCCAGCAGTGAAACGGGGACCTACCCCAATGAGCAGTTCCTC. It is translated as CASSETGTYPNEQFL.

The rearrangement links TRBV20-1 to TRBJ1-5, with D possibly matching TRBD1 (5 bases). Trimming took off 2 bases at V and 2 bases at J, with 10 bases between the two ends. Germline lookup yields CDR1 DFQATT and CDR2 SNEGSKA (reference sequence). This CDR3 contains 14 residues. The CDR3 nucleotides are TGCAGTGCTAGAAGGGGACGTGGCAATCAGCCCCAGCATTTT. This codes for CSARRGRGNQPQHF.

This clonotype occurred many times. The chain recombines TRBV20-1 with TRBJ1-5; perhaps TRBD1 as D (5 bases). The germline gives CDR1 DFQATT, CDR2 SNEGSKA (reference sequence). This CDR3 spans 12 amino acids. V lost 4 bases and J 4 bases, leaving 8 bases between the germline ends. DNA of the CDR3: TGCAGTGCTACCGGGGGAAATCAGCCCCAGCATTTT. Protein sequence: CSATGGNQPQHF.

This clonotype was picked up many times. The gene calls are TRBV28 and TRBJ2-7; 11 bases are shared with TRBD2. V was pared by 5 bases and J by 3 bases, with 9 bases of the junction left unmatched. The CDR3 covers 16 residues. CDR1 MDHEN and CDR2 SYDVKM come from the germline V gene. The CDR3 DNA reads as TGTGCCAGCAGTCCGATTTCCACTAGCGGGAGCTACGAGCAGTACTTC. Its translation is CASSPISTSGSYEQYF.

This clonotype was counted a few times. The chain uses TRBV9 and TRBJ2-1, with TRBD2 identical over 8 bases. CDR3 length: 15 residues. Germline CDR1 reads SGDLS; CDR2 reads YYNGEE. Losses at the gene ends were 0 bases for V and 4 bases for J; bases not matched to a gene: 3. The CDR3 region has the DNA TGTGCCAGCAGCGTAGAAACTAGCGGATACAATGAGCAGTTCTTC. This gives the protein CASSVETSGYNEQFF.

This clonotype was recorded at least ten times. The J gene is TRBJ2-7, the V gene TRBV5-1; D may be TRBD1 or TRBD2 (6 bases each). CDR1 and CDR2 from the germline V gene are SGHRS and YFSETQ. The CDR3 loop spans 14 amino acids. The V end lost 4 bases, the J end lost 2 bases, and 13 bases lay between the germline ends. The CDR3 DNA reads TGCGCCAGCAGCCCCGGGGGCAGAACCTACGAGCAGTACTTC. Translation gives CASSPGGRTYEQYF. The full variable domain, with the rest looked up from reference TRBV5-1 and TRBJ2-7, is KAGVTQTPRYLIKTRGQQVTLSCSPISGHRSVSWYQQTPGQGLQFLFEYFSETQRNKGNFPGRFSGRQFSNSRSEMNVSTLELGDSALYLCASSPGGRTYEQYFGPGTRLTVT.

The V gene is TRBV6-5, the J gene TRBJ1-1; D is unclear. Germline V gene data show CDR1 as MNHEY and CDR2 as SVGAGI. Trimming took off 2 bases at V and 0 bases at J, with 7 bases between the two ends. This CDR3 region has 14 residues. The CDR3 reads CASSYVGMNTEAFF. The CDR3, as DNA: TGTGCCAGCAGTTACGTCGGTATGAACACTGAAGCTTTCTTT.

The sample holds many counts of this clonotype. This chain links TRBV20-1 with TRBJ1-2, with D tentatively TRBD1 (5 bases). The CDR3 consists of 15 residues. Germline CDR1 DFQATT, CDR2 SNEGSKA (reference sequence). The ends were cut back, 3 bases at V and 1 base at J, with 15 bases in the middle. The CDR3 loop is CSARVGVGGNYGYTF. As DNA, the CDR3 is TGCAGTGCTAGGGTGGGAGTGGGGGGTAACTATGGCTACACCTTC.

This clonotype was seen ten or more times. The chain carries TRBV2 and TRBJ1-5; D call uncertain. The CDR3 covers 12 residues. Trimming pared 2 bases from V and 3 bases from J, leaving 2 bases between. Germline V CDR1 and CDR2: SNHLY, FYNNEI. The CDR3 coding sequence is TGTGCCAGCAGTGAAAACAATCAGCCCCAGCATTTT. Translating it yields CASSENNQPQHF.

The chain uses TRBV6-2 or TRBV6-3 and TRBJ1-4; 9 nucleotides align to TRBD1. In germline, CDR1 is MNHEY, CDR2 SVGEGT. Trimming cost V 8 bases and J 6 bases; bases outside gene matches: 4. The CDR3 is 13 amino acids. As DNA, the CDR3 is TGTGCCAGCCGCCGGGACAGGGATGAAAAACTGTTTTTT. Residues: CASRRDRDEKLFF.

This clonotype has only a few counts. V gene TRBV4-3 combines with J gene TRBJ2-1, with 14 bases lining up with TRBD2. Germline CDR1 reads LGHNA; CDR2 reads YSLEER. The CDR3 is 20 residues long. The junction had 16 bases not matched to a gene; V was cut back by 0 bases and J by 9 bases. The CDR3 DNA reads as TGCGCCAGCAGCCAAGATGGGGCAGGGAGACTAGCGGGAGGGCCGATTGAGCAGTTCTTC. Translated: CASSQDGAGRLAGGPIEQFF.

This clonotype was recorded at least ten times. The chain uses TRBV18 and TRBJ2-1, with 10 bases that match TRBD2. The CDR3 length is 15 residues. Germline V gives CDR1 KGHSH, CDR2 LQKENI. V lost 5 bases to trimming and J lost 6 bases; unmatched junction nucleotides: 7. Here the CDR3 reads CASSSSGSRINEQFF. The DNA of the CDR3 is TGTGCCAGCTCATCTAGCGGGAGTAGAATCAATGAGCAGTTCTTC.

Ten or more counts support this clonotype. The chain carries TRBV11-2 and TRBJ2-5; perhaps TRBD2 as D (7 bases). Germline V lookup: CDR1 SGHAT, CDR2 FQNNGV. The CDR3 is 17 amino acids. With 7 bases removed from V and 5 bases from J, the gap between germline ends came to 26 bases. The CDR3 region has the DNA TGTGCCAGCACCAAAGGGGGGGGGGGCTGGCTTCAGGAGACCCAGTACTTC. Encoded protein: CASTKGGGGWLQETQYF.

The sample holds many counts of this clonotype. The V and J genes are TRBV28 and TRBJ2-7; 7 bases map to TRBD2. Germline V lookup: CDR1 MDHEN, CDR2 SYDVKM. V gave up 6 bases and J gave up 5 bases; unmatched junction bases: 13. The CDR3 runs to 15 residues. CDR3 in amino acids: CASSQGGVMLNEQYF. The CDR3, as DNA: TGTGCCAGCAGCCAGGGAGGGGTAATGTTAAACGAGCAGTACTTC.

This clonotype appeared many times. DNA for the CDR3: TGTGCCAGCAGTTCACGACTAGCGGGAGTAACCGGGGAGCTGTTTTTT. Translation gives CASSSRLAGVTGELFF. The chain combines TRBV28 with TRBJ2-2; 12 positions agree with TRBD2. This CDR3 contains 16 residues. J lost 5 bases, V lost 4 bases, and 5 bases had no gene match. Germline loops: CDR1 MDHEN, CDR2 SYDVKM.

This clonotype was seen repeatedly, ten times or more. This sequence joins TRBV20-1 and TRBJ2-5, with 7 bases fitting TRBD2. The CDR3 sequence is 15 residues long. Germline V gives CDR1 DFQATT, CDR2 SNEGSKA (reference sequence). V was pared by 4 bases and J by 5 bases, with 13 bases of the junction left unmatched. The CDR3 reads CSATAGEVYPETQYF. As DNA, the CDR3 is TGCAGTGCTACGGCGGGAGAGGTTTATCCGGAGACCCAGTACTTC.

This clonotype has more than one count but fewer than ten. V and J are TRBV15 and TRBJ1-1; unclear D gene. V lost 5 bases to trimming and J lost 1 base, with 8 bases between them. There are 13 residues in the CDR3. Germline-derived CDR1 and CDR2 are LNHNV and YYDKDF (reference sequence). The CDR3 region is CATSVQSNTEAFF. In DNA, the CDR3 is TGTGCCACCAGCGTCCAGTCGAACACTGAAGCTTTCTTT. Full variable domain (outside the CDR3, taken from reference TRBV15 and TRBJ1-1): DAMVIQNPRYQVTQFGKPVTLSCSQTLNHNVMYWYQQKSSQAPKLLFHYYDKDFNNEADTPDNFQSRRPNTSFCFLDIRSPGLGDTAMYLCATSVQSNTEAFFGQGTRLTVV.

This clonotype was seen repeatedly, ten times or more. The chain links TRBV28 to TRBJ2-3; 7 bases are a match to TRBD2. From germline, CDR1 is MDHEN and CDR2 SYDVKM. V was clipped by 3 bases and J by 4 bases; unmatched bases: 1. This CDR3 has 13 amino acids. CDR3 protein: CASSFRGADTQYF. The CDR3 nucleotides read TGTGCCAGCAGTTTCCGGGGGGCAGATACGCAGTATTTT.

In this sample, this clonotype turned up many times. The chain has TRBV7-8 and TRBJ1-5, with a tentative D call TRBD1 (5 bases). The CDR3 spans 18 residues. V lost 2 bases and J lost 0, with 17 bases in between. Germline CDR1 reads SGHVS; CDR2 reads FQNEAQ. The CDR3 spells CASSLQGHIRDSNQPQHF. Here the CDR3 DNA reads TGTGCCAGCAGCTTACAAGGACACATTCGGGATAGCAATCAGCCCCAGCATTTT.

This chain connects TRBV20-1 to TRBJ1-3, with TRBD1 as a possible D gene (5 bases). This CDR3 contains 15 residues. The V end was cut by 0 bases, the J end by 2 bases, with 11 bases between. Germline CDR1 reads DFQATT; CDR2 reads SNEGSKA (reference sequence). CDR3 region: CSARDGSRAGNTIYF. CDR3 nucleotide sequence: TGCAGTGCTAGAGATGGTTCCAGGGCTGGAAACACCATATATTTT.

This clonotype was seen only a few times. This chain joins TRBV20-1 and TRBJ1-2, with TRBD1 matching 12 bases. The germline V gene has CDR1 DFQATT and CDR2 SNEGSKA (reference sequence). This CDR3 is built from 16 residues. V dropped 5 bases and J dropped 4; count of bases not matched to a gene: 11. The CDR3 DNA follows: TGCAGTGCTTTTAATCCTGGGACAGGGGGCATCTATGGCTACACCTTC. The encoded protein is CSAFNPGTGGIYGYTF.